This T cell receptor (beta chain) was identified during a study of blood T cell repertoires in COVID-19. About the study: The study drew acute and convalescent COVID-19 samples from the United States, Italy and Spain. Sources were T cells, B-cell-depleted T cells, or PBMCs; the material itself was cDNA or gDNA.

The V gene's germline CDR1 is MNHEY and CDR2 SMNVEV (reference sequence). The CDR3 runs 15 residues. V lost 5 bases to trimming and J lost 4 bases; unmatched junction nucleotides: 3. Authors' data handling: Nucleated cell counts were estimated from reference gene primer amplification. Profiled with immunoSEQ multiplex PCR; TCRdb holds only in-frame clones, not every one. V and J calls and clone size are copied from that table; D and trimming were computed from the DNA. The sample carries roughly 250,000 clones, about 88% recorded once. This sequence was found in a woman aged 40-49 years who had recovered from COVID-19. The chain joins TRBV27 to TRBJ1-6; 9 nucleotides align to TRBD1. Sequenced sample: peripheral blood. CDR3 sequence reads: CASSPDRGYNSPLHF. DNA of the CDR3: TGTGCCAGCAGTCCGGACAGGGGATATAATTCACCCCTCCACTTT.